This T cell receptor (beta chain) stems from a study of T cell responses to AZD1222 COVID-19 vaccine. Germline V gene data show CDR1 as SGHTA and CDR2 as FQGNSA. This CDR3 is built from 15 residues. Trimming left V 1 base short and J 2 bases short, with 8 bases between. In its sample, this clone was seen once. The data were produced by immunoSEQ multiplex PCR, yet TCRdb's version contains in-frame clones alone and is incomplete. The profile shows about 120,000 clones, around 92% of them singletons. This chain connects TRBV7-2 to TRBJ1-4; D is unresolved. Source: peripheral blood, taken 28 days after the second AZD1222 dose. The receptor was derived from an adult who received the AZD1222 COVID-19 vaccine. CDR3 DNA: TGTGCCAGCAGCTTAGGTCCCAGGACTAATGAAAAACTGTTTTTT. Translation gives CASSLGPRTNEKLFF.